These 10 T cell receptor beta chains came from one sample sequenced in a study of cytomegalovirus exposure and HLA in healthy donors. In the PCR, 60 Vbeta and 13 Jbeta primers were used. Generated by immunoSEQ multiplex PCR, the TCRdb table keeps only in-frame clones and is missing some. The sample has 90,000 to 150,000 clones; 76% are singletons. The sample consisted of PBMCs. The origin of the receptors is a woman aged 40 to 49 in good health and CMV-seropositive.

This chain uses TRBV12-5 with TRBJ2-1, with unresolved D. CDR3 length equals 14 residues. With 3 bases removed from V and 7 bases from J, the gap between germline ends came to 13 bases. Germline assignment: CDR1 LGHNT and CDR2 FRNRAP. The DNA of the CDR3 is TGTGCTAGTGGTTTTGGCCCCACGTGGAATGAGCAGTTCTTC. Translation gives CASGFGPTWNEQFF.

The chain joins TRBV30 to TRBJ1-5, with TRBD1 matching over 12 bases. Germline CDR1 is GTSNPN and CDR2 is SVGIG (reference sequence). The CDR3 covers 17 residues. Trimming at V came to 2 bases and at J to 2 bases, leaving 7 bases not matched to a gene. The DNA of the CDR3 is TGTGCCTGGAGTCAGGGGACAGGGGGCTACGGCAATCAGCCCCAGCATTTT. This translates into CAWSQGTGGYGNQPQHF.

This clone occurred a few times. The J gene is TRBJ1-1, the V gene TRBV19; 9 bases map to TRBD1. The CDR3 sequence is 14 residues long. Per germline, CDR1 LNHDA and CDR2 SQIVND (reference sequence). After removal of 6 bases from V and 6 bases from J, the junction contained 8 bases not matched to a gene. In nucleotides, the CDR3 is TGTGCCAGTAGATGGAGGACAGGGGAATCTGAAGCTTTCTTT. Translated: CASRWRTGESEAFF.

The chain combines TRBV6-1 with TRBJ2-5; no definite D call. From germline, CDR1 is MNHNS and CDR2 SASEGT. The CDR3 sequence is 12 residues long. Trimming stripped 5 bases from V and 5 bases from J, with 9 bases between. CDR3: CASSIPRETQYF. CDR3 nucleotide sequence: TGTGCCAGCAGTATCCCTAGGGAGACCCAGTACTTC.

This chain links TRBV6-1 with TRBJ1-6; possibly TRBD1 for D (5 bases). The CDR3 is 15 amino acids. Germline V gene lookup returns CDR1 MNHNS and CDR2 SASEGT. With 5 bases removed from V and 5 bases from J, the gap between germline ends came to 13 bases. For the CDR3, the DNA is TGTGCCAGCAGTCCCCGCGGGGGGGATAATTCACCCCTCCACTTT. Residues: CASSPRGGDNSPLHF.

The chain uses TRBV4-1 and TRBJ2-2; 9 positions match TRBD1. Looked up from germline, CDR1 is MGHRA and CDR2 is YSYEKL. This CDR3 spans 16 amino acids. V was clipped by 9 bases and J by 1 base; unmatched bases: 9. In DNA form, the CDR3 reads TGCGCCAGTCTTAATCCGGACAGGGGGAACACCGGGGAGCTGTTTTTT. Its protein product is CASLNPDRGNTGELFF.

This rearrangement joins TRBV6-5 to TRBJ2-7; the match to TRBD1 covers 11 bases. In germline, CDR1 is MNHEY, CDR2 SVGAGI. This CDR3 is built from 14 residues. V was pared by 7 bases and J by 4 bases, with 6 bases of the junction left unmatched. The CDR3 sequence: CASTTGTGGYEQYF. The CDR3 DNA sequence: TGTGCCAGCACTACCGGGACAGGGGGTTACGAGCAGTACTTC.

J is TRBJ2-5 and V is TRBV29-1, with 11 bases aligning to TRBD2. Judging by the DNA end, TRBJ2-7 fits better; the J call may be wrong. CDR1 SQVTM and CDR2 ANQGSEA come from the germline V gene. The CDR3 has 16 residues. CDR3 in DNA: TGCAGCGTTGAACTCCCTAGCGGGGGGAGCGCCTACGAGCAGTACTTC. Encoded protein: CSVELPSGGSAYEQYF.

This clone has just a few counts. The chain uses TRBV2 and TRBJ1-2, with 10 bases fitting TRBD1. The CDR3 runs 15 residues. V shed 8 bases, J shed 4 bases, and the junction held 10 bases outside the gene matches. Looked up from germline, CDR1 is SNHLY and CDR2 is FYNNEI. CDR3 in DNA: TGTGCCAGCGTGCCGGGACAGGGGCCGGTCTATGGCTACACCTTC. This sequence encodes CASVPGQGPVYGYTF.

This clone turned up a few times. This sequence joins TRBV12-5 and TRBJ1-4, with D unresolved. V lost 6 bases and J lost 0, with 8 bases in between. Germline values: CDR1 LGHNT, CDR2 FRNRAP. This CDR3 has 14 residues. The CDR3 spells CASGRGSTNEKLFF. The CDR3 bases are TGTGCTAGTGGCCGCGGGTCAACTAATGAAAAACTGTTTTTT.